These T cell receptor beta chains were read from a single sample in a study of blood T cell repertoires in COVID-19. TCRdb keeps only in-frame clones here, not all; method: immunoSEQ multiplex PCR. The sample holds some 83,000 clones, roughly 89% seen once. The material sequenced was peripheral blood. These receptors came from a woman aged 80 or over with active or convalescent COVID-19. CDR3s include the opening cysteine and the closing phenylalanine or tryptophan. The D gene is left open where the match is weak. Size values are once, few and many counts, or a class for expanded clones, and some rows have none.

TRBJ1-6 . . TRBV25-1 CASSGQVSYNSPLHF TGTGCCAGCAGTGGACAGGTATCCTATAATTCACCCCTCCACTTT
TRBJ1-4 TRBD1 . TRBV28 CASSLSVQGVNEKLFF TGTGCCAGCAGTTTATCTGTACAGGGGGTTAATGAAAAACTGTTTTTT
TRBJ2-2 . . TRBV18 CASSTPTDTNTGELFF TGTGCCAGCTCAACCCCGACAGATACGAACACCGGGGAGCTGTTTTTT
TRBJ2-1 TRBD2 . TRBV5-1 CASSLWTSGGGEQFF TGCGCCAGCAGCTTATGGACTAGCGGGGGTGGTGAGCAGTTCTTC
TRBJ2-6 . many TRBV6-2/TRBV6-3 CASSRSYVYGANVLTF TGTGCCAGCAGCCGATCATACGTCTACGGGGCCAACGTCCTGACTTTC
TRBJ1-3 . . TRBV3-1/TRBV3-2 CASSQDRLYSGNTIYF TGTGCCAGCAGCCAAGACCGCCTCTACTCTGGAAACACCATATATTTT
TRBJ2-7 TRBD2 few TRBV5-1 CASSLVLAGSLGYEQYF TGCGCCAGCAGCTTGGTCCTAGCGGGGTCTTTGGGGTACGAGCAGTACTTC
TRBJ2-5 . . TRBV5-1 CASSHAQTQYF TGCGCCAGCAGTCACGCGCAGACCCAGTACTTC
TRBJ1-2 TRBD1 . TRBV2 CASSPTGRYGYTF TGTGCCAGCAGCCCGACAGGGCGGTATGGCTACACCTTC
TRBJ2-5 . . TRBV7-2 CASSLALQGTQYF TGTGCCAGCAGCTTAGCGCTTCAGGGGACCCAGTACTTC
TRBJ2-7 TRBD2 . TRBV7-2 CASSLGPRGGGYEQYF TGTGCCAGCAGCTTAGGACCCCGGGGGGGCGGCTACGAGCAGTACTTC
TRBJ2-2 TRBD2 . TRBV5-1 CASSRSGSESTGELFF TGCGCCAGCAGCCGGAGCGGGAGTGAGAGCACCGGGGAGCTGTTTTTT
TRBJ1-6 . . TRBV7-2 CASSNQGRGNSPLHF TGTGCCAGCAGCAATCAGGGTAGGGGTAATTCACCCCTCCACTTT
TRBJ2-1 TRBD1 . TRBV25-1 CASSVMWTGAYNEQFF TGTGCCAGCAGCGTGATGTGGACAGGGGCTTACAATGAGCAGTTCTTC
TRBJ2-2 TRBD1 . TRBV7-8 CASSQGGQGGTGELFF TGTGCCAGCAGCCAGGGGGGACAGGGAGGGACCGGGGAGCTGTTTTTT
TRBJ2-5 . . TRBV7-8 CASSLSRGETQYF TGTGCCAGCAGCTTAAGCCGGGGGGAGACCCAGTACTTC
TRBJ2-2 TRBD1 . TRBV5-1 CASSFSDRGYAGELFF TGCGCCAGCAGCTTCTCGGACAGGGGGTACGCCGGGGAGCTGTTTTTT
TRBJ2-1 TRBD1 . TRBV7-2 CASSLAGQGYNEQFF TGTGCCAGCAGCTTAGCGGGACAGGGGTACAATGAGCAGTTCTTC
TRBJ2-7 TRBD2 . TRBV18 CASSPPQLAGGNEQYF TGTGCCAGCTCACCACCGCAACTAGCGGGAGGAAACGAGCAGTACTTC
TRBJ2-3 TRBD2 . TRBV5-4 CASSTASGGADTQYF TGTGCCAGCAGCACCGCTAGCGGGGGGGCAGATACGCAGTATTTT
TRBJ2-3 . . TRBV15 CATSFRTIASTDTQYF TGTGCCACCAGCTTCCGGACAATAGCTAGCACAGATACGCAGTATTTT
TRBJ1-4 . . TRBV7-2 CASSLRHTTNEKLFF TGTGCCAGCAGCCTAAGACACACAACTAATGAAAAACTGTTTTTT
TRBJ2-7 TRBD1 . TRBV6-1 CASRVATGAPKEQYF TGTGCCAGCAGGGTCGCGACAGGGGCCCCGAAAGAGCAGTACTTC
TRBJ2-7 TRBD1 few TRBV27 CASAPGTGHYEQYF TGTGCCAGCGCCCCCGGGACAGGGCACTACGAGCAGTACTTC
TRBJ2-4 . few TRBV5-3 CARNLGRDGAKNIQYF TGTGCCAGAAACCTGGGGCGGGACGGAGCCAAAAACATTCAGTACTTC
TRBJ2-7 . . TRBV11-3 CASSSQTGDEQYF TGTGCCAGCAGTTCTCAAACGGGGGACGAGCAGTACTTC
TRBJ1-2 . . TRBV14 CASSQDPGPYIYGYTF TGTGCCAGCAGCCAAGATCCGGGTCCCTACATTTATGGCTACACCTTC
TRBJ2-7 TRBD2 . TRBV29-1 CSATGLASRSSYEQYF TGCAGCGCAACGGGACTAGCGTCTAGGAGCTCCTACGAGCAGTACTTC
TRBJ2-1 TRBD2 . TRBV5-1 CASSHPGTSGISNRLVSYNEQFF TGCGCCAGCAGCCACCCCGGGACTAGCGGGATAAGTAACCGCCTGGTGTCCTACAATGAGCAGTTCTTC
TRBJ1-2 . . TRBV6-1 CASSEGGRGSYGYTF TGTGCCAGCAGTGAAGGGGGGCGGGGGAGCTATGGCTACACCTTC
TRBJ1-3 TRBD1 . TRBV3-1/TRBV3-2 CASSQDGRGPDTIYF TGTGCCAGCAGCCAAGATGGCAGGGGGCCGGACACCATATATTTT
TRBJ1-1 . . TRBV6-5 CATARPNTEAFF TGTGCCACCGCGCGCCCGAACACTGAAGCTTTCTTT
TRBJ2-6 TRBD2 . TRBV2 CASSSPTSGRAGGANVLTF TGTGCCAGCAGTTCCCCGACTAGCGGGAGAGCAGGTGGGGCCAACGTCCTGACTTTC
TRBJ1-5 TRBD1 . TRBV19 CASSLRGQALHQPQHF TGTGCCAGTAGTTTAAGAGGACAGGCCCTACACCAGCCCCAGCATTTT
TRBJ2-3 . . TRBV5-6 CASSYYPLRTDTQYF TGTGCCAGCAGCTACTACCCACTGAGGACAGATACGCAGTATTTT
TRBJ2-3 TRBD2 . TRBV24-1 CATSDLPGLGGTDTQYF TGTGCCACCAGTGATCTACCGGGACTAGGGGGGACAGATACGCAGTATTTT
TRBJ2-1 TRBD2 . TRBV7-2 CASSLGLAGMFANEQFF TGTGCCAGCAGCTTAGGTTTAGCGGGGATGTTTGCCAATGAGCAGTTCTTC
TRBJ1-1 . . TRBV7-2 CASSSIPGLRATEAFF TGTGCCAGCAGCTCAATACCAGGGCTAAGGGCGACTGAAGCTTTCTTT
TRBJ2-3 . . TRBV5-1 CASSGQAPSTDTQYF TGCGCCAGCAGCGGTCAGGCGCCTAGCACAGATACGCAGTATTTT
TRBJ1-6 . few TRBV6-5 CASRNGQYNSPLHF TGTGCCAGCAGGAACGGACAATATAATTCACCCCTCCACTTT
TRBJ1-2 . . TRBV4-2 CASSQGEINYGYTF TGTGCCAGCAGCCAAGGAGAGATTAACTATGGCTACACCTTC
TRBJ2-3 . . TRBV7-2 CASSSYNTPQADTQYF TGTGCCAGCAGCTCTTATAATACCCCTCAGGCGGATACGCAGTATTTT
TRBJ2-7 TRBD1 . TRBV11-2 CASSLGGQGYYEQYF TGTGCCAGCAGCTTAGGGGGACAGGGTTACTACGAGCAGTACTTC
TRBJ2-3 TRBD2 . TRBV20-1 CSARGTSDYF TGCAGTGCTAGAGGGACTAGCGATTATTTT
TRBJ2-7 TRBD2 . TRBV5-1 CASSLGTSGLYEQYF TGCGCCAGCAGCTTGGGGACTAGCGGACTCTACGAGCAGTACTTC
TRBJ2-1 . . TRBV4-2 CASSQDESGRNEQFF TGTGCCAGCAGCCAAGATGAGTCAGGGAGGAATGAGCAGTTCTTC
TRBJ1-2 TRBD1 . TRBV9 CASSAGTGWTYGYTF TGTGCCAGCAGCGCTGGGACAGGGTGGACCTATGGCTACACCTTC
TRBJ2-1 . . TRBV7-3 CASSPERGGLSYNEQFF TGTGCCAGCAGCCCCGAAAGGGGGGGCCTCTCCTACAATGAGCAGTTCTTC
TRBJ2-2 . once TRBV11-3 CASSFRGVAGELFF TGTGCCAGCAGCTTTCGGGGAGTTGCCGGGGAGCTGTTTTTT
TRBJ2-3 . few TRBV4-3 CASSPGLSTDTQYF TGCGCCAGCAGCCCTGGACTGAGCACAGATACGCAGTATTTT
TRBJ1-2 . once TRBV4-1 CASSQDVGSGYGYTF TGCGCCAGCAGCCAAGACGTCGGGTCTGGATATGGCTACACCTTC
TRBJ1-1 . . TRBV27 CASSLSAGIGPAEAFF TGTGCCAGCAGTTTATCAGCCGGGATTGGACCGGCTGAAGCTTTCTTT
TRBJ2-1 TRBD2 . TRBV6-2/TRBV6-3 CASSFRTSGQYNEQFF TGTGCCAGCAGTTTCCGGACTAGCGGGCAGTACAATGAGCAGTTCTTC